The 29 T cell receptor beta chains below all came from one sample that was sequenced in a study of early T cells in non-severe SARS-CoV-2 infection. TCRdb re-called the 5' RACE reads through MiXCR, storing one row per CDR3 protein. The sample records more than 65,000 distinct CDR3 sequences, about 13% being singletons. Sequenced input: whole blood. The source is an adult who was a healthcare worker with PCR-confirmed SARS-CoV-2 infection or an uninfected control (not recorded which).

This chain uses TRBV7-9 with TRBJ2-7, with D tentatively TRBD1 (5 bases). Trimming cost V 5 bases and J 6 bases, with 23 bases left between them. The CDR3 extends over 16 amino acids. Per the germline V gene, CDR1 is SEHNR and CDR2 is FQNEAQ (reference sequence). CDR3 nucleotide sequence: TGTGCCAGCAGCAGGCTCCTTGGGGCAGACGTTGGCGAGCAGTACTTC. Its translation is CASSRLLGADVGEQYF. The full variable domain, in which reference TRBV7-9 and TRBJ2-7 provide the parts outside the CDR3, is DTGVSQNPRHKITKRGQNVTFRCDPISEHNRLYWYRQTLGQGPEFLTYFQNEAQLEKSRLLSDRFSAERPKGSFSTLEIQRTEQGDSAMYLCASSRLLGADVGEQYFGPGTRLTVT.

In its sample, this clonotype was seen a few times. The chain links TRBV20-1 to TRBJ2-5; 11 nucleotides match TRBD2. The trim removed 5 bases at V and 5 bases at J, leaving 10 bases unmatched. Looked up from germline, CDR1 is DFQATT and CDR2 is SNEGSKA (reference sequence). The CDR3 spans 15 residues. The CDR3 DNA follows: TGCAGTGCTTTGGGAAATAGCGGGGGGGCGGAGACCCAGTACTTC. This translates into CSALGNSGGAETQYF.

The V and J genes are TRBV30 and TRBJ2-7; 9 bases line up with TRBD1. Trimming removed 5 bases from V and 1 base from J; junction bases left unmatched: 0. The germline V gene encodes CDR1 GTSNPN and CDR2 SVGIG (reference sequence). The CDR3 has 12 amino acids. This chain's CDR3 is CAWGTGSYEQYF. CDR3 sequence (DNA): TGTGCCTGGGGGACAGGGTCCTACGAGCAGTACTTC.

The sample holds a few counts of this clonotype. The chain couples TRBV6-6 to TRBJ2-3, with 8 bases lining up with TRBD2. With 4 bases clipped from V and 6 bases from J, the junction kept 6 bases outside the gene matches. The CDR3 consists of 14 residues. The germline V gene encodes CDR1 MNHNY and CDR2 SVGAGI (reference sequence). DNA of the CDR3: TGTGCCAGCAGTTCCGGGGGGGACGCGGATACGCAGTATTTT. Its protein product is CASSSGGDADTQYF.

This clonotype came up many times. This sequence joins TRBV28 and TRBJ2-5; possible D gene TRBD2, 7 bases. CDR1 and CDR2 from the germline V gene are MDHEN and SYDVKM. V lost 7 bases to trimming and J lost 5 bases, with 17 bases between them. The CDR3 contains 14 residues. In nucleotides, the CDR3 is TGTGCCAGCAATGCGGGGGCCCCCTTGGAGACCCAGTACTTC. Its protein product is CASNAGAPLETQYF.

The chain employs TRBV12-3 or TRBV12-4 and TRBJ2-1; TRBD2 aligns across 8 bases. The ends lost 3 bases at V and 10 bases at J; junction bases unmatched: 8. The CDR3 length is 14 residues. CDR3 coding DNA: TGTGCCAGCAGTTTCGGGGGGGCAAATCAGGAGCAGTTCTTC. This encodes CASSFGGANQEQFF.

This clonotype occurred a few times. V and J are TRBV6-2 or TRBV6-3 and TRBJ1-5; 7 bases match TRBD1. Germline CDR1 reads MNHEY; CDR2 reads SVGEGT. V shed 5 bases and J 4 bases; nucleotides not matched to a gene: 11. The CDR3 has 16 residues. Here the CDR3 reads CASSRRDSLGNQPQHF. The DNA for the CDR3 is TGTGCCAGCAGTAGACGGGACAGCCTAGGGAATCAGCCCCAGCATTTT.

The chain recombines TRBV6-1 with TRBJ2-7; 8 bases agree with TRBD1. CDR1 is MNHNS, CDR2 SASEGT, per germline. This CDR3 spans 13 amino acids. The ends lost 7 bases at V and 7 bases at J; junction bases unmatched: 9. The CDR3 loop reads CASIQGDIGEQYF. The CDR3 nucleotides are TGTGCCAGCATACAGGGGGATATTGGGGAGCAGTACTTC.

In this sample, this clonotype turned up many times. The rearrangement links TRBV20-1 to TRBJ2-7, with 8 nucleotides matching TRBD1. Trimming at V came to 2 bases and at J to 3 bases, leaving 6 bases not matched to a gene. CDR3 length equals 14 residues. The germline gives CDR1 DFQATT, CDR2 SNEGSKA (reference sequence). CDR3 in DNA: TGCAGTGCTAGACGGGGACAGGATCTCTACGAGCAGTACTTC. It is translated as CSARRGQDLYEQYF.

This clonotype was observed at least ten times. CDR3 DNA: TGTGCCAGCAGCTTTCCCCAAGACAGCCTGTATAGCAATCAGCCCCAGCATTTT. It encodes CASSFPQDSLYSNQPQHF. This rearrangement joins TRBV7-6 to TRBJ1-5; weak D call: TRBD1 (5 bases). The CDR3 runs to 18 residues. The V end lost 3 bases, the J end lost 0 bases, and 18 bases lay between the germline ends. Germline V gives CDR1 SGHVS, CDR2 FNYEAQ. The full variable domain, with the rest looked up from reference TRBV7-6 and TRBJ1-5, is GAGVSQSPRYKVTKRGQDVALRCDPISGHVSLYWYRQALGQGPEFLTYFNYEAQQDKSGLPNDRFSAERPEGSISTLTIQRTEQRDSAMYRCASSFPQDSLYSNQPQHFGDGTRLSIL.

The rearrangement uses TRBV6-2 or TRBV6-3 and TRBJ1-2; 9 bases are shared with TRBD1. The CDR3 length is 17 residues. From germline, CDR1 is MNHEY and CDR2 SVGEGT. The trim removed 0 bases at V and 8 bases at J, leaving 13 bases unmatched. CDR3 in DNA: TGTGCCAGCAGTTACTCCTCCCGCCGGACAGGGGATAAAGGCTACACCTTC. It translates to CASSYSSRRTGDKGYTF.

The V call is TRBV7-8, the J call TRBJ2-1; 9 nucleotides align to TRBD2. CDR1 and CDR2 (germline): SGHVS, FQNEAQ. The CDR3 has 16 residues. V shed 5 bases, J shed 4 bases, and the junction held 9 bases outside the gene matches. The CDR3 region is CASSHKRLAGYNEQFF. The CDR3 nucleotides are TGTGCCAGCAGCCACAAGAGGCTAGCGGGGTACAATGAGCAGTTCTTC.

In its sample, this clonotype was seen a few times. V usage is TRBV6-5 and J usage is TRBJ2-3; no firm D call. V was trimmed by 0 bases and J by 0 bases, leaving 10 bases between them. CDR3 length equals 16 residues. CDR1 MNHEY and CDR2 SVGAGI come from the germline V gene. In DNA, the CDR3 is TGTGCCAGCAGTTACTCGGCTGCCCGTAGCACAGATACGCAGTATTTT. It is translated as CASSYSAARSTDTQYF.

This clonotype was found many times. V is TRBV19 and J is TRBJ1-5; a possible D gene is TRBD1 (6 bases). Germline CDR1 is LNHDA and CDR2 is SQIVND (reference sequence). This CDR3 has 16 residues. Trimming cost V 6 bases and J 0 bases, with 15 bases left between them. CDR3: CASRLGRTASNQPQHF. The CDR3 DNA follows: TGTGCCAGTAGACTAGGAAGGACAGCTAGCAATCAGCCCCAGCATTTT.

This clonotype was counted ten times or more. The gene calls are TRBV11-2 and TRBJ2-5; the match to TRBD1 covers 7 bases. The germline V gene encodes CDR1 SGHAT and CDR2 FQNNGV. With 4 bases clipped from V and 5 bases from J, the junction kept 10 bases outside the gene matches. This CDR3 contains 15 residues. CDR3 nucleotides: TGTGCCAGCAGCTCCTACAGGGGTGTTGTCGAGACCCAGTACTTC. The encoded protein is CASSSYRGVVETQYF.

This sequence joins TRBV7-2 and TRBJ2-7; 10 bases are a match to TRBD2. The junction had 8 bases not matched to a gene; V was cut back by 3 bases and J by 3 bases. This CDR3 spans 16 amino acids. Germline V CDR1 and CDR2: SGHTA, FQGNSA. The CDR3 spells CASSFVAGGPYYEQYF. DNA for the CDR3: TGTGCCAGCAGCTTCGTAGCGGGGGGCCCTTACTACGAGCAGTACTTC.

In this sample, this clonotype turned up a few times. CDR3 region: CASSPGVAGAYNEQFF. The CDR3 DNA reads TGTGCCAGCAGCCCCGGGGTAGCGGGGGCCTACAATGAGCAGTTCTTC. The chain employs TRBV7-3 and TRBJ2-1; 9 bases line up with TRBD2. CDR1 and CDR2 from the germline V gene are SGHTA and FQGTGA. This CDR3 region has 16 residues. J gave up 2 bases and V 5 bases, and 7 bases lay outside the gene matches. The full variable domain, completed using reference TRBV7-3 and TRBJ2-1, is GAGVSQTPSNKVTEKGKYVELRCDPISGHTALYWYRQSLGQGPEFLIYFQGTGAADDSGLPNDRFFAVRPEGSVSTLKIQRTERGDSAVYLCASSPGVAGAYNEQFFGPGTRLTVL.

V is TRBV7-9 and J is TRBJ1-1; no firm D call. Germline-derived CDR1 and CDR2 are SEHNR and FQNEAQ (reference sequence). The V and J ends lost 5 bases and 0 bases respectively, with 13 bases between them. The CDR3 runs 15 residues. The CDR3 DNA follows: TGTGCCAGCAGCCTACCCCCACACCTGAACACTGAAGCTTTCTTT. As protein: CASSLPPHLNTEAFF.

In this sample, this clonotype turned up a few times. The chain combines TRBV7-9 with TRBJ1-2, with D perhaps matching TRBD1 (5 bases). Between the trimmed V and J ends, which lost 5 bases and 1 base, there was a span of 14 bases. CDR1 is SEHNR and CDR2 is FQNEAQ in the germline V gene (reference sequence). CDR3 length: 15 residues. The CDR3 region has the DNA TGTGCCAGCAGCACCCCTGAGCAGGGTAACTATGGCTACACCTTC. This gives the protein CASSTPEQGNYGYTF.

As DNA, the CDR3 is TGTGCCAGCAGTTTTTCCTTAGGTGCTGAAGCTTTCTTT. This sequence encodes CASSFSLGAEAFF. The gene calls are TRBV12-3 or TRBV12-4 and TRBJ1-1; D not certain. V was pared by 3 bases and J by 6 bases, with 11 bases between. The CDR3 runs to 13 residues.

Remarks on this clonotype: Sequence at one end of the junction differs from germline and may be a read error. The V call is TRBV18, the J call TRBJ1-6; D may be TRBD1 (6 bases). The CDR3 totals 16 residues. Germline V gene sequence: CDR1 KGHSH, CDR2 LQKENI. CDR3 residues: CASSPSGGAYNTPLHF. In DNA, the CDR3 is TGTGCCAGCTCACCAAGTGGGGGGGCCTATAATACACCCCTCCACTTT.

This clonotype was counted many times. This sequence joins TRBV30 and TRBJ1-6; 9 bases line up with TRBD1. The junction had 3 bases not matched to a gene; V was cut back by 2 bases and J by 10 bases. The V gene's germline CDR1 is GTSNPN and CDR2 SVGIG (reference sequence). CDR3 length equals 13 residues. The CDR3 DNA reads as TGTGCCTGGAGTACAGGGGGCAGGTCACCCCTCCACTTT. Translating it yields CAWSTGGRSPLHF.

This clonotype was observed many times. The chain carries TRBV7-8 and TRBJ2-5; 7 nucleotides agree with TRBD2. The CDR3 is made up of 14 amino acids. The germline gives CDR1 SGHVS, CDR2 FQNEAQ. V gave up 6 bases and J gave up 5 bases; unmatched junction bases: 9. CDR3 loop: CASRSAGGRETQYF. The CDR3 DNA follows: TGTGCCAGCAGATCCGCCGGGGGGAGGGAGACCCAGTACTTC.

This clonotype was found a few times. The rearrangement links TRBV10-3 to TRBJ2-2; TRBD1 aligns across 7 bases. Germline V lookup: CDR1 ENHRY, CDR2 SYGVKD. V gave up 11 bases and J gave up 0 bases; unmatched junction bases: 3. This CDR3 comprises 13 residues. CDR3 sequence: CAAGTANTGELFF. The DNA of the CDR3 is TGTGCCGCCGGGACAGCGAACACCGGGGAGCTGTTTTTT.

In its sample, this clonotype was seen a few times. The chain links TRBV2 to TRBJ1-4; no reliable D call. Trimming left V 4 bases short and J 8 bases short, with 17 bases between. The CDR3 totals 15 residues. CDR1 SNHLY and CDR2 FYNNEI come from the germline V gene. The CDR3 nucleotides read TGTGCCAGCAGTGGAGCCTTCGTGGTTGGGGAAAAACTGTTTTTT. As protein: CASSGAFVVGEKLFF.

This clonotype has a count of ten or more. CDR3 DNA sequence: TGTGCCAGCAGTTACAGTTCCTACGAGCAGTACTTC. It specifies CASSYSSYEQYF. The chain employs TRBV6-2 or TRBV6-3 and TRBJ2-7; no clear D gene. Deletions cut 2 bases from V and 1 base from J, with 3 bases between. There are 12 residues in the CDR3. Germline V gene lookup returns CDR1 MNHEY and CDR2 SVGEGT.

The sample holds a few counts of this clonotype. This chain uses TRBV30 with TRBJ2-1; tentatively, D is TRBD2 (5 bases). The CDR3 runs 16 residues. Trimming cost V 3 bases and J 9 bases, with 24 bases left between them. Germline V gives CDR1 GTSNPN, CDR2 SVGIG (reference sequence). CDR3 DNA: TGTGCCTGGAGCCACTTTGGGCTAGGACCCGGAGGTGAGCAGTTCTTC. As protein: CAWSHFGLGPGGEQFF.

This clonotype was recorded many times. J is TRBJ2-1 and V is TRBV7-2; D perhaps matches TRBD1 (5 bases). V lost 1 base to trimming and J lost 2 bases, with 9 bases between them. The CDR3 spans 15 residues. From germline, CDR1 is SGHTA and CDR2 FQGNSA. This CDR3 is CASSLVRGTYNEQFF. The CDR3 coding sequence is TGTGCCAGCAGCTTAGTAAGGGGAACCTACAATGAGCAGTTCTTC. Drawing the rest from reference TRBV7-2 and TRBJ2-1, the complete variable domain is GAGVSQSPSNKVTEKGKDVELRCDPISGHTALYWYRQSLGQGLEFLIYFQGNSAPDKSGLPSDRFSAERTGGSVSTLTIQRTQQEDSAVYLCASSLVRGTYNEQFFGPGTRLTVL.

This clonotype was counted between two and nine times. The CDR3 protein is CASSLGTYTDTQYF. The CDR3, as DNA: TGCGCCAGCAGCTTGGGCACTTACACAGATACGCAGTATTTT. The rearrangement links TRBV5-1 to TRBJ2-3; D not certain. Germline loops: CDR1 SGHRS, CDR2 YFSETQ. The CDR3 covers 14 residues. Trimming took off 0 bases at V and 2 bases at J, with 7 bases between the two ends.